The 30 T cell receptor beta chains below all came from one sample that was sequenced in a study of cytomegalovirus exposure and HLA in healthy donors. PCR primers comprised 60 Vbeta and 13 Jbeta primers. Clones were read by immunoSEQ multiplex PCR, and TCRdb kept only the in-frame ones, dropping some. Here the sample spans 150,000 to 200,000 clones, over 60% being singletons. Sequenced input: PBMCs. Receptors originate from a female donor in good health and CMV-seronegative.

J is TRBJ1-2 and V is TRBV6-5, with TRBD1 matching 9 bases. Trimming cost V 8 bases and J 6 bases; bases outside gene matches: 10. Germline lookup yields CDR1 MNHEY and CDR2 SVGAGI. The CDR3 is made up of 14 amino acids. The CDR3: CASRTGQGWHGYTF. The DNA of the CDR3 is TGTGCCAGCCGAACCGGACAGGGGTGGCATGGCTACACCTTC.

This CDR3 reads CASSTQGVEAFF. The CDR3, as DNA: TGTGCCAGCTCTACACAGGGGGTTGAAGCTTTCTTT. The gene calls are TRBV2 and TRBJ1-1; 8 bases align to TRBD1. CDR1 is SNHLY, CDR2 FYNNEI, per germline. The CDR3 sequence is 12 residues long. Trimming took 8 bases from V and 7 from J; bases not matched to a gene: 6. The complete variable domain, with remaining parts taken from reference TRBV2 and TRBJ1-1, reads EPEVTQTPSHQVTQMGQEVILRCVPISNHLYFYWYRQILGQKVEFLVSFYNNEISEKSEIFDDQFSVERPDGSNFTLKIRSTKLEDSAMYFCASSTQGVEAFFGQGTRLTVV.

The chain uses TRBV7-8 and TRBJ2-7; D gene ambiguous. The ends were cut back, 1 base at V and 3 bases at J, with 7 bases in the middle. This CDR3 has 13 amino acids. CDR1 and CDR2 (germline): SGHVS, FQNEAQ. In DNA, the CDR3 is TGTGCCAGCAGCTTAGTCGCGGTCTACGAGCAGTACTTC. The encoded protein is CASSLVAVYEQYF.

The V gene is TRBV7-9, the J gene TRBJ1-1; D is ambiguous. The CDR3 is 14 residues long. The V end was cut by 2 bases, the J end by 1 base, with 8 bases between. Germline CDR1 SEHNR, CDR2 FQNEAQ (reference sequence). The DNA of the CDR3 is TGTGCCAGCAGCTTACGGGATCAGAACACTGAAGCTTTCTTT. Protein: CASSLRDQNTEAFF.

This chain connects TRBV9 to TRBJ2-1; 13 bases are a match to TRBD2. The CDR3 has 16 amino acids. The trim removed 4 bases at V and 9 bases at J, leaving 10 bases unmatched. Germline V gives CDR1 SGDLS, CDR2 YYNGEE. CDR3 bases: TGTGCCAGCAGCCCTAGACTAGCGGGAGGCGGGGGTGAGCAGTTCTTC. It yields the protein CASSPRLAGGGGEQFF.

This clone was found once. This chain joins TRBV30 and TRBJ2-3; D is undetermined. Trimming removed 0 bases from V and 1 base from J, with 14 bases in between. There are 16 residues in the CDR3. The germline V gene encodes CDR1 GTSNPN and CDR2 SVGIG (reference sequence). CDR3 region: CAWSVQTAFGTDTQYF. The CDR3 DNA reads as TGTGCCTGGAGTGTACAGACGGCCTTTGGCACAGATACGCAGTATTTT. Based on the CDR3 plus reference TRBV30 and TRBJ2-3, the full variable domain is SQTIHQWPATLVQPVGSPLSLECTVEGTSNPNLYWYRQAAGRGLQLLFYSVGIGQISSEVPQNLSASRPQDRQFILSSKKLLLSDSGFYLCAWSVQTAFGTDTQYFGPGTRLTVL.

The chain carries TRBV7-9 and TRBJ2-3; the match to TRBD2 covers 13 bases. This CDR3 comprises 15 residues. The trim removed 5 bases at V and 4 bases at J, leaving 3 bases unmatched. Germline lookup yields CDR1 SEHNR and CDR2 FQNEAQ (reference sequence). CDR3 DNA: TGTGCCAGCAGCCGACTAGCGGGGGGAGCAGATACGCAGTATTTT. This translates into CASSRLAGGADTQYF. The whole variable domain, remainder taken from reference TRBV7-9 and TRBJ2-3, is DTGVSQNPRHKITKRGQNVTFRCDPISEHNRLYWYRQTLGQGPEFLTYFQNEAQLEKSRLLSDRFSAERPKGSFSTLEIQRTEQGDSAMYLCASSRLAGGADTQYFGPGTRLTVL.

The CDR3 coding sequence is TGTGCCAGTAGTATTAGTAGCGGGAGTAATGAGCAGTTCTTC. It yields the protein CASSISSGSNEQFF. V is TRBV19 and J is TRBJ2-1, with TRBD2 identical over 9 bases. Trimming took 3 bases from V and 7 from J; bases not matched to a gene: 4. Germline CDR1 reads LNHDA; CDR2 reads SQIVND (reference sequence). This CDR3 has 14 amino acids.

CDR3 nucleotides: TGTGCCGTACGCGGGGCGGGCACCGGGGAGCTGTTTTTT. Its translation: CAVRGAGTGELFF. The genes are TRBV10-3 and TRBJ2-2; D might be TRBD2 (6 bases). The CDR3 is 13 amino acids. The germline V gene has CDR1 ENHRY and CDR2 SYGVKD. The V end lost 11 bases, the J end lost 4 bases, and 14 bases lay between the germline ends.

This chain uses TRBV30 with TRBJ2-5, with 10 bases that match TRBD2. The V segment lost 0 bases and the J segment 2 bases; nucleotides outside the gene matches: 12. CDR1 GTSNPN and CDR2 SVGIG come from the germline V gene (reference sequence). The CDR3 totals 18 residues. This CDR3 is CAWSVGLAGVNKQETQYF. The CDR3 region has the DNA TGTGCCTGGAGTGTAGGGCTAGCGGGGGTAAATAAGCAAGAGACCCAGTACTTC.

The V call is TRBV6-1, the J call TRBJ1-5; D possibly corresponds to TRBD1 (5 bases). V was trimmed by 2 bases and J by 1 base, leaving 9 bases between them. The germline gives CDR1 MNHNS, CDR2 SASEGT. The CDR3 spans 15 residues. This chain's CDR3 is CASSEFGGSNQPQHF. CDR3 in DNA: TGTGCCAGCAGTGAATTCGGGGGAAGCAATCAGCCCCAGCATTTT.

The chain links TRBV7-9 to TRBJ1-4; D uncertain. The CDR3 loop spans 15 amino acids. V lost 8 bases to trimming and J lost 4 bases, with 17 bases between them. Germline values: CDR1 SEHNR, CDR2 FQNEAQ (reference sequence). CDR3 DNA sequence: TGTGCCAGCGCCCTAGACGGCGGCTTTAATGAAAAACTGTTTTTT. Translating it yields CASALDGGFNEKLFF.

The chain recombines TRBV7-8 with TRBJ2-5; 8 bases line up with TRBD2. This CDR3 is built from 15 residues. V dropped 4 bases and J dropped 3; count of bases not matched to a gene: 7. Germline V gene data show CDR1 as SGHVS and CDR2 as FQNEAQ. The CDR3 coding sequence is TGTGCCAGCAGCTCGGCGGGACTAGTAGAAGAGACCCAGTACTTC. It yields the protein CASSSAGLVEETQYF.

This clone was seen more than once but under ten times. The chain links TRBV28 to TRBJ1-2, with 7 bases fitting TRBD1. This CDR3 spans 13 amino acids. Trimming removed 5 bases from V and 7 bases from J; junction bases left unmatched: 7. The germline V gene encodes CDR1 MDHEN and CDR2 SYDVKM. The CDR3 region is CASSGGDRLGYTF. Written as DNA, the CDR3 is TGTGCCAGCAGTGGAGGGGACAGACTTGGCTACACCTTC.

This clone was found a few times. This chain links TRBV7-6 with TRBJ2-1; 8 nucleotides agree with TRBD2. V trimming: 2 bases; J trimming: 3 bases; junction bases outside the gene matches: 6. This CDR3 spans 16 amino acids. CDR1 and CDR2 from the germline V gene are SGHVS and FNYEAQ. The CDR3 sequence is CASSLSGLDGYNEQFF. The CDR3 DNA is TGTGCCAGCAGCTTATCGGGACTAGATGGCTACAATGAGCAGTTCTTC. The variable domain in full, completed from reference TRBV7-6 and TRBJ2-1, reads GAGVSQSPRYKVTKRGQDVALRCDPISGHVSLYWYRQALGQGPEFLTYFNYEAQQDKSGLPNDRFSAERPEGSISTLTIQRTEQRDSAMYRCASSLSGLDGYNEQFFGPGTRLTVL.

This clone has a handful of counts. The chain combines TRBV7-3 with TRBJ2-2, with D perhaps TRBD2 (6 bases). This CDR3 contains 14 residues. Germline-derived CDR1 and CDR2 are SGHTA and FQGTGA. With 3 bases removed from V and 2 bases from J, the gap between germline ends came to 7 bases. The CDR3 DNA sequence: TGTGCCAGCAGCTTGGGACTTAACACCGGGGAGCTGTTTTTT. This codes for CASSLGLNTGELFF.

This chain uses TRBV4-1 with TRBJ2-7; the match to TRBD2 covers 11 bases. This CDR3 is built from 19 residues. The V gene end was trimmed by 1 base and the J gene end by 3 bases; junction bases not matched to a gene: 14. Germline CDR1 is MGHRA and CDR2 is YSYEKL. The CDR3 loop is CASSQVRQTSGAGVYEQYF. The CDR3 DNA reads TGCGCCAGCAGCCAAGTCCGCCAGACTAGCGGGGCGGGGGTCTACGAGCAGTACTTC.

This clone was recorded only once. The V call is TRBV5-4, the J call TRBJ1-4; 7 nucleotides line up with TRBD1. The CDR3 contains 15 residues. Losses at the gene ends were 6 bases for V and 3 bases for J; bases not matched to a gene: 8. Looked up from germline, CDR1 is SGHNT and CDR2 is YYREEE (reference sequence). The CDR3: CASITGARANEKLFF. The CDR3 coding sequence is TGTGCCAGCATAACAGGGGCGCGGGCTAATGAAAAACTGTTTTTT.

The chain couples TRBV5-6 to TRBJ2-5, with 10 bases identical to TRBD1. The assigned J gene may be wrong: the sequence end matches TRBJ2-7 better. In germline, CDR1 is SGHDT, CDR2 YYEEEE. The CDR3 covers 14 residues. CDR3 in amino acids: CASSRQGARYEQYF. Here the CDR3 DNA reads TGTGCCAGCAGCCGACAGGGGGCGAGGTACGAGCAGTACTTC.

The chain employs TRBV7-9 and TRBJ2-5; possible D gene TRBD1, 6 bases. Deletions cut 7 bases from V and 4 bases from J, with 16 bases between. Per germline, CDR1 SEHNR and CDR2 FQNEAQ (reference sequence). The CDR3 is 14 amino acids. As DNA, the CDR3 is TGTGCCAGCAACCGAGGGGGAGTCGGAGAGACCCAGTACTTC. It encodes CASNRGGVGETQYF.

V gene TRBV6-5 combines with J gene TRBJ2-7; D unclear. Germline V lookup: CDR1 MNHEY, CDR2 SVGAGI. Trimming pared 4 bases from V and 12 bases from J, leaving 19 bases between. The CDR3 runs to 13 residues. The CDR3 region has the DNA TGTGCCAGCAGTTCCCTAAACCTGTCCCGGAGGTACTTC. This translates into CASSSLNLSRRYF.

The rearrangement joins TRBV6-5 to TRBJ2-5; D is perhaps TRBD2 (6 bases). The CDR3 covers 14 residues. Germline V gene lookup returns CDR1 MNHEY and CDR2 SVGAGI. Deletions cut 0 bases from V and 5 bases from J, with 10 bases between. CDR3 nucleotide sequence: TGTGCCAGCAGTTACTCGGGGGGTAGGGAGACCCAGTACTTC. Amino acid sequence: CASSYSGGRETQYF.

DNA for the CDR3: TGTGCCAGCAGCCCGAGGACTGGGACCTACAATGAGCAGTTCTTC. Encoded protein: CASSPRTGTYNEQFF. V is TRBV7-6 and J is TRBJ2-1, with D tentatively TRBD2 (5 bases). Per germline, CDR1 SGHVS and CDR2 FNYEAQ. The ends were cut back, 5 bases at V and 2 bases at J, with 13 bases in the middle. There are 15 residues in the CDR3. The full variable domain, its missing parts supplied by reference TRBV7-6 and TRBJ2-1, is GAGVSQSPRYKVTKRGQDVALRCDPISGHVSLYWYRQALGQGPEFLTYFNYEAQQDKSGLPNDRFSAERPEGSISTLTIQRTEQRDSAMYRCASSPRTGTYNEQFFGPGTRLTVL.

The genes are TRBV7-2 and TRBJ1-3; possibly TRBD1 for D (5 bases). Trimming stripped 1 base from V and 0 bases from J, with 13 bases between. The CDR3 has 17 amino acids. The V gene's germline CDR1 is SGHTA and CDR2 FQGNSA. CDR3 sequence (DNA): TGTGCCAGCAGCTTAGGGAGCACAGGCGCCTCTGGAAACACCATATATTTT. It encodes CASSLGSTGASGNTIYF. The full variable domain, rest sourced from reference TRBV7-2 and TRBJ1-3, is GAGVSQSPSNKVTEKGKDVELRCDPISGHTALYWYRQSLGQGLEFLIYFQGNSAPDKSGLPSDRFSAERTGGSVSTLTIQRTQQEDSAVYLCASSLGSTGASGNTIYFGEGSWLTVV.

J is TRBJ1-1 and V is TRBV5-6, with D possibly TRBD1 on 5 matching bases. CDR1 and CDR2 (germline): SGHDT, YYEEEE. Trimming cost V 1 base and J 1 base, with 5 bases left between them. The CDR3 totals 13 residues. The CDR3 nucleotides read TGTGCCAGCAGCTTGCAGGGGAACACTGAAGCTTTCTTT. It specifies CASSLQGNTEAFF.

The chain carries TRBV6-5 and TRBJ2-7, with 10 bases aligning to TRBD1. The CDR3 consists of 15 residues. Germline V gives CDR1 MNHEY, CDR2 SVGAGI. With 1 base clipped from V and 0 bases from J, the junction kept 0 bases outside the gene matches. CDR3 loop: CASSYWTGGSYEQYF. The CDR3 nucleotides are TGTGCCAGCAGTTACTGGACAGGGGGCTCCTACGAGCAGTACTTC.

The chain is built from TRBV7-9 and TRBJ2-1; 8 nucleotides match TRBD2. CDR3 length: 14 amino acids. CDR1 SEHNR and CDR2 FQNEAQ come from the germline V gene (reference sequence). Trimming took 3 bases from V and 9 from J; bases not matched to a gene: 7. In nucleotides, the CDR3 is TGTGCCAGCAGCTTCCTAGCGGGCTCTATTGAGCAGTTCTTC. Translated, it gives CASSFLAGSIEQFF.

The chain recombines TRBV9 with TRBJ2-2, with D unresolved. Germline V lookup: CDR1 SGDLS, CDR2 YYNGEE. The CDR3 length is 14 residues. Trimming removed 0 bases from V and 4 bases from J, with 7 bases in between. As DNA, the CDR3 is TGTGCCAGCAGCGTAGGACTCGTCACCGGGGAGCTGTTTTTT. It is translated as CASSVGLVTGELFF.

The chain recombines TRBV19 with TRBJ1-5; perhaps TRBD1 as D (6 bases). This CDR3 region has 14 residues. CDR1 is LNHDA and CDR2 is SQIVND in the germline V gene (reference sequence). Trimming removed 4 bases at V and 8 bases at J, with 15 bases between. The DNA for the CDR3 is TGTGCCAGTAGTAGACAGGAGCCAAGCGAGCCCCAGCATTTT. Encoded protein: CASSRQEPSEPQHF.

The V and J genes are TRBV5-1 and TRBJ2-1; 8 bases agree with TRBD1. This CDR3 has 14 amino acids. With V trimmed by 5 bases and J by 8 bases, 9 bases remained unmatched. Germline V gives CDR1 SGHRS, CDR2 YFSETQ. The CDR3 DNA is TGCGCCAGCAGGTGGCAGGGGGCGAAAGATGAGCAGTTCTTC. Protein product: CASRWQGAKDEQFF.